This T cell receptor (beta chain) is from a study of blood T cell repertoires in COVID-19. Background on the study: The study drew acute and convalescent COVID-19 samples from the United States, Italy and Spain. Nucleic acid was either cDNA or gDNA, and it came from T cells, B-cell-depleted T cells, or PBMCs.

The authors' processing: Estimation of nucleated cell counts relied on the amplification of reference gene primers. The method was immunoSEQ multiplex PCR; TCRdb's version includes in-frame clones alone and lacks a portion of them. V and J calls and clone size are given by that table; D and trimming were obtained from the DNA. Of hundreds of thousands of clones in the sample, around 91% were seen once. Participants were placed into cohorts based on the clinical history they reported. This CDR3 has 15 amino acids. V lost 1 base and J lost 6; bases outside the gene matches: 7. Germline V CDR1 and CDR2: MGHRA, YSYEKL.

The source of this sequence is a man aged 18 to 30 who had recovered from COVID-19. The sequencing sample was made of PBMCs or T cells enriched from blood (not recorded which). This chain uses TRBV4-1 with TRBJ1-2; TRBD1 matches at 8 bases. CDR3 protein: CASSQVKGQEDGYTF. The CDR3 DNA sequence: TGCGCCAGCAGCCAAGTGAAGGGACAGGAGGATGGCTACACCTTC.